This T cell receptor (beta chain) derives from a study of radiation and T cells in renal cell carcinoma. Study results and limitations: Top 100 clonotypes averaged around 54% in irradiated versus around 45% in nephrectomy-only tumors.

Treatment noted: treatment-naive control, cytoreductive nephrectomy. This renal cell carcinoma was of the clear cell type. Sequenced control tumors were from about 11 males and a few females, median age about 50. With respect to this clone: The antigen remains unidentified.

Only in-frame clones appear in the TCRdb table, and some are missing; sequencing was by immunoSEQ multiplex PCR. The sample includes roughly 14,000 clones, around 60% seen only once; the top ten take about 10%. This clonotype was sampled from a man aged 50-59 years with renal cell carcinoma. Specimen: tumor tissue, collected from a patient whose treatment was nephrectomy without radiotherapy.

The CDR3 loop is CASSENRVVKTQYF. CDR3 DNA sequence: TGTGCCAGCAGCGAGAACAGGGTAGTAAAGACCCAGTACTTC. This chain connects TRBV7-7 to TRBJ2-5; TRBD1 is a possible D gene (6 bases). The CDR3 has 14 residues. Germline lookup yields CDR1 SSHAT and CDR2 FNYEAQ (reference sequence). V dropped 5 bases and J dropped 6 bases, with 16 bases sitting between them.